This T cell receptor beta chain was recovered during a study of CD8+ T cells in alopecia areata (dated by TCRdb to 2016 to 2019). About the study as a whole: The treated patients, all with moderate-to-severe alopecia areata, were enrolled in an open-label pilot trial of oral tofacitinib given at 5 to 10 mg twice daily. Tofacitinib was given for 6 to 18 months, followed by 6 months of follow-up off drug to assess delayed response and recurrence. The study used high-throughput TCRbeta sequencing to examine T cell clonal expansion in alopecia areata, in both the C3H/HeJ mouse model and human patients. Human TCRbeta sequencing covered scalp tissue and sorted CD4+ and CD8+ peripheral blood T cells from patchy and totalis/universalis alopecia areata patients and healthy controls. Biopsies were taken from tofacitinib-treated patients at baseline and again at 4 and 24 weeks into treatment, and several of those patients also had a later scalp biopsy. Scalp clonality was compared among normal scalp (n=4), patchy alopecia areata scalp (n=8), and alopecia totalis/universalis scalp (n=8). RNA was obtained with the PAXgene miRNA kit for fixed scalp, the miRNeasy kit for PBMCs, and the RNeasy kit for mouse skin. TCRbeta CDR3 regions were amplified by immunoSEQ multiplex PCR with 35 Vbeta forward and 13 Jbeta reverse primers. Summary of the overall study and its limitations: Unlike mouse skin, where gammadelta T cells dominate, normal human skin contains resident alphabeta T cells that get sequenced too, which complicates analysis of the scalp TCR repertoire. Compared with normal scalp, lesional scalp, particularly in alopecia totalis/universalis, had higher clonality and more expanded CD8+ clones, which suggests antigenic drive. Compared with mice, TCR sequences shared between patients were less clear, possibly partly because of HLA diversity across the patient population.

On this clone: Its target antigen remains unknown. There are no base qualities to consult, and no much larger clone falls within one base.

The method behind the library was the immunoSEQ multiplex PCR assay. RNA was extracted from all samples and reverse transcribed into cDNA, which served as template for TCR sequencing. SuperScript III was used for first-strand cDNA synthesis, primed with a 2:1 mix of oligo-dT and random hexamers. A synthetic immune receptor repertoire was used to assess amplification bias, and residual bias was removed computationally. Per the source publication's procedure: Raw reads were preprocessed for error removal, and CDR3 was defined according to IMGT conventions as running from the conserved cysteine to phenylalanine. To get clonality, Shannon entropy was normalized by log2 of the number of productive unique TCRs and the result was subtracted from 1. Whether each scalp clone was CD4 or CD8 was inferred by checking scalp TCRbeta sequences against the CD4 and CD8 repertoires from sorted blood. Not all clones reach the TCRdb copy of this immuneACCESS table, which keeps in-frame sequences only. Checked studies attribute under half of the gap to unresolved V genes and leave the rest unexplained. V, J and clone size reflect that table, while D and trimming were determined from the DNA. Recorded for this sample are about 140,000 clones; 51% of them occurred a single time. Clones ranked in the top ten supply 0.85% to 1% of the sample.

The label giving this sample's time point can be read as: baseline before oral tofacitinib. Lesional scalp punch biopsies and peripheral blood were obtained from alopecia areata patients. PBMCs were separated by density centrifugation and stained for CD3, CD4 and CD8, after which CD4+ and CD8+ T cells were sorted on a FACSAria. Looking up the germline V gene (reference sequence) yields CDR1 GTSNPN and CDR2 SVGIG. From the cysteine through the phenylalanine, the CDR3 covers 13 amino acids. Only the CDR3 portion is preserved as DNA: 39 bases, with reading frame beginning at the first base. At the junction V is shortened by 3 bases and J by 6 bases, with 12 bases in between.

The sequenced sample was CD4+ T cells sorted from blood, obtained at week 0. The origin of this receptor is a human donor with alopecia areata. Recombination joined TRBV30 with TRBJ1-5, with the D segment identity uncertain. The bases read TGTGCCTGGAGGCAGGATCGGGGTCAGCCCCAGCATTTT. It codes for CAWRQDRGQPQHF.